This is a list of T cell receptor beta chains from one sample in a study of cytomegalovirus exposure and HLA in healthy donors. TCRdb's copy holds only in-frame clones and misses some; the assay was immunoSEQ multiplex PCR. The sample shows 110,000 or so clones, approximately 67% of them seen only once. The sample comprised PBMCs. The receptors stem from a man between 18 and 35 years old in good health and CMV-seropositive. Both conserved end residues are part of each CDR3. A D gene is named only where the DNA matches it firmly. Clone sizes are given selectively: once, few, many, or a class where the clone is expanded.

cdr3_length,clone_size,v_call,d_call,j_call,cdr3_aa,cdr3_nt
12,few,TRBV5-6,.,TRBJ2-5,CASSQGPETQYF,TGTGCCAGCAGCCAGGGGCCGGAGACCCAGTACTTC
12,.,TRBV28,.,TRBJ1-1,CASRTGTTEAFF,TGTGCCAGCAGGACAGGAACGACTGAAGCTTTCTTT
14,.,TRBV5-5,TRBD1,TRBJ1-5,CASSGTVSNQPQHF,TGTGCCAGCAGCGGGACAGTTAGCAATCAGCCCCAGCATTTT
12,.,TRBV11-2,.,TRBJ1-1,CASSFLNTEAFF,TGTGCCAGCAGCTTCTTGAACACTGAAGCTTTCTTT
13,.,TRBV28,.,TRBJ2-7,CASSLLRGSEQYF,TGTGCCAGCAGTTTATTACGGGGGAGTGAGCAGTACTTC
13,.,TRBV9,.,TRBJ2-1,CASSVHRANEQFF,TGTGCCAGCAGCGTTCACAGGGCGAATGAGCAGTTCTTC
12,.,TRBV11-2,.,TRBJ2-5,CASSLERGTQYF,TGTGCCAGCAGCTTAGAACGAGGGACCCAGTACTTC
14,.,TRBV27,.,TRBJ2-5,CASSLRNRQETQYF,TGTGCCAGCAGTTTAAGGAACAGGCAAGAGACCCAGTACTTC
13,.,TRBV9,.,TRBJ1-1,CASSVAVNTEAFF,TGTGCCAGCAGCGTAGCAGTGAACACTGAAGCTTTCTTT
12,.,TRBV5-4,TRBD2,TRBJ2-7,CASSFYGGEQYF,TGTGCCAGCAGCTTTTACGGGGGGGAGCAGTACTTC
14,.,TRBV25-1,.,TRBJ2-7,CASSEWGVSYEQYF,TGTGCCAGCAGTGAATGGGGGGTGTCCTACGAGCAGTACTTC
17,.,TRBV6-1,TRBD2,TRBJ2-3,CASSDPGLPHDTDTQYF,TGTGCCAGCAGTGACCCGGGACTACCACATGACACAGATACGCAGTATTTT
11,.,TRBV9,TRBD1,TRBJ1-2,CASRTGDGYTF,TGTGCCAGCAGGACAGGGGATGGCTACACCTTC
13,few,TRBV28,.,TRBJ1-2,CASSPQGRSGYTF,TGTGCCAGCAGTCCCCAGGGCCGCTCTGGCTACACCTTC
14,few,TRBV5-1,TRBD1,TRBJ2-3,CASSRGTAADTQYF,TGCGCCAGCAGCCGAGGGACAGCAGCAGATACGCAGTATTTT
16,.,TRBV6-5,TRBD2,TRBJ2-1,CASSYLGLAGGDEQFF,TGTGCCAGCAGTTACCTGGGACTAGCGGGGGGAGATGAGCAGTTCTTC
14,few,TRBV4-2,.,TRBJ2-5,CASSQDVSRGTQYF,TGTGCCAGCAGCCAAGATGTGAGCAGAGGGACCCAGTACTTC
13,.,TRBV5-6,.,TRBJ1-1,CASSLVRGTEAFF,TGTGCCAGCAGCTTGGTCAGGGGCACTGAAGCTTTCTTT
15,.,TRBV5-6,.,TRBJ1-1,CASSFLQGLNTEAFF,TGTGCCAGCAGCTTCCTACAGGGCCTGAACACTGAAGCTTTCTTT
14,.,TRBV5-1,TRBD1,TRBJ2-5,CASSTGGPGETQYF,TGCGCCAGCAGTACAGGGGGGCCTGGAGAGACCCAGTACTTC
17,.,TRBV18,.,TRBJ1-4,CASSQTAMLVGNEKLFF,TGTGCCAGCTCGCAGACAGCCATGCTAGTCGGTAATGAAAAACTGTTTTTT
13,.,TRBV27,TRBD1,TRBJ2-7,CASRDRGAYEQYF,TGTGCCAGCAGGGACAGGGGGGCCTACGAGCAGTACTTC
11,.,TRBV2,.,TRBJ2-7,CASNDFTRQYF,TGTGCCAGCAATGACTTTACGAGGCAGTACTTC
13,.,TRBV19,.,TRBJ2-1,CASSIQGDNEQFF,TGTGCCAGTAGTATTCAAGGGGACAATGAGCAGTTCTTC